The source of this TCR beta chain is a study of shared clonotypes between healthy human individuals. Trimming at V came to 0 bases and at J to 2 bases, leaving 1 base not matched to a gene. Germline CDR1 PRHDT, CDR2 FYEKMQ (reference sequence). CDR3 length equals 14 residues. The naive CD8 subset, CD45RO-negative cells positively selected for CCR7, excluded terminally differentiated effector memory CD45RA+ cells. Recent acute infections and vaccinations were absent in the healthy HIV-negative adult donors. Sequenced by immunoSEQ multiplex PCR; TCRdb stores in-frame clones only, minus some. This table has around 1,900,000 clones, around 93% appearing once. Study conclusions and caveats: Against clonotypes common to all four donors, non-shared ones had lower generation probabilities. Some naive CD4 clonotypes, roughly 5%, turned up in common across a handful of donors. Represented diversity (both genetic and exposure-history) was limited by the small number of donors.

About this clone: Its antigen is as yet unknown. This same CDR3 is encoded by further DNA sequences in the sample.

Sequencing input: naive CD8+ T cells from PBMCs. The V and J genes are TRBV13 and TRBJ2-7; 7 bases are shared with TRBD1. The TCR sequence derives from a man aged 18 to 29 in good health. Some clones in this sample may be carry-over from other donors' samples. The CDR3, as DNA: TGTGCCAGCAGCTTAGGCAGGGGGACCTACGAGCAGTACTTC. Its protein is CASSLGRGTYEQYF.